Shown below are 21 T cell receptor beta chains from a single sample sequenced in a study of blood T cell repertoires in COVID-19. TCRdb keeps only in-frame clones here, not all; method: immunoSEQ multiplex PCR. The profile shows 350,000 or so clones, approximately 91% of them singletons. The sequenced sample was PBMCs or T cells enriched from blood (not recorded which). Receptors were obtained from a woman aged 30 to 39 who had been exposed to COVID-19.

CDR3 region: CASSPDLGRDYYEQYF. CDR3 sequence (DNA): TGTGCCAGCTCACCAGATCTCGGCAGAGACTACTACGAGCAGTACTTC. V gene TRBV18 combines with J gene TRBJ2-7; tentative D call: TRBD2 (5 bases). The CDR3 is made up of 16 amino acids. Germline CDR1 is KGHSH and CDR2 is LQKENI. The V end lost 2 bases, the J end lost 3 bases, and 17 bases lay between the germline ends. Full variable domain (remainder filled in from reference TRBV18 and TRBJ2-7): NAGVMQNPRHLVRRRGQEARLRCSPMKGHSHVYWYRQLPEEGLKFMVYLQKENIIDESGMPKERFSAEFPKEGPSILRIQQVVRGDSAAYFCASSPDLGRDYYEQYFGPGTRLTVT.

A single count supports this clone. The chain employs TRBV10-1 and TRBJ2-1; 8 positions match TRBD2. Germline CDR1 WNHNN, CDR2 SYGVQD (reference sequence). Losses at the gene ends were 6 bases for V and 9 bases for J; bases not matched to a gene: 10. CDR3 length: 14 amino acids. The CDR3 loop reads CASRASAGASEQFF. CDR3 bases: TGCGCCAGCAGGGCTTCAGCGGGAGCAAGTGAGCAGTTCTTC.

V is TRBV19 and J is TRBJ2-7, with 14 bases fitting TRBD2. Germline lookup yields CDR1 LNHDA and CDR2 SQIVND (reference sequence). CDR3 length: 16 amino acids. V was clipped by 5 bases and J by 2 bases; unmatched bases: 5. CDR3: CASSGRLAGGPYEQYF. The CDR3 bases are TGTGCCAGTAGTGGGCGACTAGCGGGAGGGCCCTACGAGCAGTACTTC.

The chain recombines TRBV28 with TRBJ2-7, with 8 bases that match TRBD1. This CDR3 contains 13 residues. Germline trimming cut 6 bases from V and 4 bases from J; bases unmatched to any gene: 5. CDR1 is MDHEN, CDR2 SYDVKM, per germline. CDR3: CASRRTGWYEQYF. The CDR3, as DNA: TGTGCCAGCAGGCGGACAGGGTGGTACGAGCAGTACTTC.

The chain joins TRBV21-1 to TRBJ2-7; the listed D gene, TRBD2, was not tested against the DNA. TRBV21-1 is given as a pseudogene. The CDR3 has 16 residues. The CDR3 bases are TGTGCCAGCAGCCCTCGGAGCGGGAAAAGCTCCTACGAGCAGTACTTC. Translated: CASSPRSGKSSYEQYF.

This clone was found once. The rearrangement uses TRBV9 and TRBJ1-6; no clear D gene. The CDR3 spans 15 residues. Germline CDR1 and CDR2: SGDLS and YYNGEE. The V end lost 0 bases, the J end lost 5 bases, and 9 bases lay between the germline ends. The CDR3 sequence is CASSVGEPDNSPLHF. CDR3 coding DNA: TGTGCCAGCAGCGTAGGAGAACCCGATAATTCACCCCTCCACTTT.

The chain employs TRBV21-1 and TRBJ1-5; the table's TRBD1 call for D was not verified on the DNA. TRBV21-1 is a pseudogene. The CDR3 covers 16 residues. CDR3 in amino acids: CVPSERRTGKGQPQHF. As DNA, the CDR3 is TGTGTCCCGAGCGAAAGAAGGACAGGGAAGGGCCAGCCCCAGCATTTT.

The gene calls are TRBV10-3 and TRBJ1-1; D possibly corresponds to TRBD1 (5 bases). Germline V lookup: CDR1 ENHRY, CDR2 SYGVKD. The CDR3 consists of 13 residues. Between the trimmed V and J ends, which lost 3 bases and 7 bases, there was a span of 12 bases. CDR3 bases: TGTGCCATCAGTGAAACGGGGGGGAGTGAAGCTTTCTTT. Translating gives CAISETGGSEAFF.

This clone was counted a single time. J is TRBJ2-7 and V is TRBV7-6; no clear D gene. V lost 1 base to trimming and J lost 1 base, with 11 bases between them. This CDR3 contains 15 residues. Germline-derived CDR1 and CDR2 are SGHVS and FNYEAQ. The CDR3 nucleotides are TGTGCCAGCAGCTTAGGCAGGATATCTTCCTACGAGCAGTACTTC. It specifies CASSLGRISSYEQYF.

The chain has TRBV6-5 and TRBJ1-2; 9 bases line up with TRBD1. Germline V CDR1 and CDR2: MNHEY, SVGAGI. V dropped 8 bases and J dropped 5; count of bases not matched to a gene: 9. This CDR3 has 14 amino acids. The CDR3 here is CASGWTGEGYGYTF. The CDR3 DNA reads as TGTGCCAGCGGGTGGACAGGGGAGGGTTATGGCTACACCTTC.

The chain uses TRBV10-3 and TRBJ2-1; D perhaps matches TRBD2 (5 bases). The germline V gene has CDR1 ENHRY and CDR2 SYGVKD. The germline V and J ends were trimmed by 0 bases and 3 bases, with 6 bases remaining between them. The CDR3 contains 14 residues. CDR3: CAISESRDYNEQFF. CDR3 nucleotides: TGTGCCATCAGTGAGTCGAGGGACTACAATGAGCAGTTCTTC.

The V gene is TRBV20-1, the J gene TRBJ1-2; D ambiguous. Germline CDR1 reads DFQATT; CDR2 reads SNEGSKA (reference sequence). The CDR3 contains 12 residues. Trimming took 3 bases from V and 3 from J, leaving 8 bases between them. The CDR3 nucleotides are TGCAGTGCTAGTTTTCGGGACTATGGCTACACCTTC. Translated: CSASFRDYGYTF.

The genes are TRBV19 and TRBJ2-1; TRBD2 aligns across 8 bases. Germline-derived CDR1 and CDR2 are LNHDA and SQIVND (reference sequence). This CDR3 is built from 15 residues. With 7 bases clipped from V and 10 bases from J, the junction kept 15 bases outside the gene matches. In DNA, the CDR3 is TGTGCCAGTACGGGCGGCAGCGGGGGTTTCCTAGAGCAGTTCTTC. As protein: CASTGGSGGFLEQFF.

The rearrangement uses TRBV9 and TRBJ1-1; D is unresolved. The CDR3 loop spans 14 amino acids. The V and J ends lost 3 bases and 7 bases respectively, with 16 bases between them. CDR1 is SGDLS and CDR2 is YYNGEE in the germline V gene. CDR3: CASSARVSGDEAFF. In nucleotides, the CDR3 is TGTGCCAGCAGCGCACGCGTAAGCGGGGATGAAGCTTTCTTT.

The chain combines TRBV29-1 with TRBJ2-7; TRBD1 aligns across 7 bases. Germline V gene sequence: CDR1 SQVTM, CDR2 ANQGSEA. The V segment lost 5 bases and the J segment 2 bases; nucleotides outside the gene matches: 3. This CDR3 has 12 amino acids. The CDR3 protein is CSVQGDTYEQYF. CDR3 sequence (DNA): TGCAGCGTTCAGGGGGATACCTACGAGCAGTACTTC.

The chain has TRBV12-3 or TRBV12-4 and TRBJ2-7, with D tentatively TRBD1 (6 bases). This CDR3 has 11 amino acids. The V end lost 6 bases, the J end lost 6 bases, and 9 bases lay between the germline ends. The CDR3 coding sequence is TGTGCCAGCAGCCCCAGGGGCGAGCAGTACTTC. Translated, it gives CASSPRGEQYF.

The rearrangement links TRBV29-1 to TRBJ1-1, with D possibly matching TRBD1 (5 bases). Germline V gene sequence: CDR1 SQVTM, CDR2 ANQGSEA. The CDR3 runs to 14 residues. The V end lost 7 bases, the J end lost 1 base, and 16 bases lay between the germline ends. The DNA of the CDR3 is TGCAGCGCATGTAGGGGCGGCGAGAACACTGAAGCTTTCTTT. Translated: CSACRGGENTEAFF.

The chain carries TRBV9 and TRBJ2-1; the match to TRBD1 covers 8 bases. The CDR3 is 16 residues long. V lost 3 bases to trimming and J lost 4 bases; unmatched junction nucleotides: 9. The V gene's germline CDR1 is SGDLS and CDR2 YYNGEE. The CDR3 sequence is CASSAPTGDTYNEQFF. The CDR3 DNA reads TGTGCCAGCAGCGCCCCGACAGGGGATACATACAATGAGCAGTTCTTC. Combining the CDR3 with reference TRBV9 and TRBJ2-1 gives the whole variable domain DSGVTQTPKHLITATGQRVTLRCSPRSGDLSVYWYQQSLDQGLQFLIQYYNGEERAKGNILERFSAQQFPDLHSELNLSSLELGDSALYFCASSAPTGDTYNEQFFGPGTRLTVL.

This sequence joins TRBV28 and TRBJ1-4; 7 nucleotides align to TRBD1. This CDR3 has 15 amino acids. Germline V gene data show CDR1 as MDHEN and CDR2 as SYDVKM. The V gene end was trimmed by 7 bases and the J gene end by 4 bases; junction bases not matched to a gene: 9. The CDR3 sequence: CASKTSGGDNEKLFF. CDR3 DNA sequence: TGTGCCAGCAAGACGTCAGGGGGAGATAATGAAAAACTGTTTTTT. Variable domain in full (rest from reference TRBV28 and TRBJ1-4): DVKVTQSSRYLVKRTGEKVFLECVQDMDHENMFWYRQDPGLGLRLIYFSYDVKMKEKGDIPEGYSVSREKKERFSLILESASTNQTSMYLCASKTSGGDNEKLFFGSGTQLSVL.

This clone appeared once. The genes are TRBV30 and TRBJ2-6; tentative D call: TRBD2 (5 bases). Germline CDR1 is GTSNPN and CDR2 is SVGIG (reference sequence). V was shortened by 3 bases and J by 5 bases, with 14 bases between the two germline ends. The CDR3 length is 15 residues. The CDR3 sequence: CAWSRGPFWANVLTF. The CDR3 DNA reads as TGTGCCTGGAGCCGAGGGCCTTTTTGGGCCAACGTCCTGACTTTC. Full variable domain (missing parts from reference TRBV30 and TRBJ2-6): SQTIHQWPATLVQPVGSPLSLECTVEGTSNPNLYWYRQAAGRGLQLLFYSVGIGQISSEVPQNLSASRPQDRQFILSSKKLLLSDSGFYLCAWSRGPFWANVLTFGAGSRLTVL.

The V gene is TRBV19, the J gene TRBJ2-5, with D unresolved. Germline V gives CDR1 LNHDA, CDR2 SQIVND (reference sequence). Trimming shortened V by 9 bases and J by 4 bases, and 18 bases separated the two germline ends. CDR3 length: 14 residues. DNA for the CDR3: TGTGCCAGCTCCAGGCAAGCCCGCAGAGAGACCCAGTACTTC. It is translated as CASSRQARRETQYF.